The rows below give T cell receptor beta chains drawn from one sample of a study of CD8+CD57+ T cells in acquired aplastic anemia. MiXCR, applied by TCRdb to the reads, yields one record per CDR3 protein. The sample comprises 250,000 to 350,000 distinct CDR3 sequences, roughly half of which are singletons, and 8% rests with the top ten. The source material was sorted CD4+, CD8+, or CD8+CD57+ T cells (not recorded which) from PBMCs. Receptors were obtained from a human donor with severe aplastic anemia or a healthy control (not recorded which). The CDR3 runs from the conserved cysteine through the conserved F or W. D genes are given only for firm matches. Some rows have no size entry. The others give once, few or many, or a class for an expanded clone.

cdr3_nt	cdr3_aa	d_call	v_call	j_call	clone_size
TGTGCCAGCAGTTACGACAGGCGCCAAAACTACGAGCAGTACTTC	CASSYDRRQNYEQYF	-	TRBV28	TRBJ2-7	many
TGTGCCAGCAGTGACTCCGAAGGGGGGCAAGAGACCCAGTACTTC	CASSDSEGGQETQYF	-	TRBV6-4	TRBJ2-5	many
TGTGCCAGTAGCTTGACAGGACGCTACGAGCAGTACTTC	CASSLTGRYEQYF	-	TRBV19	TRBJ2-7	-
TGCGCCAGCAGCTTGGGGGATGAAGCTTTCTTT	CASSLGDEAFF	-	TRBV5-1	TRBJ1-1	many
TGTGCCACCAGCAGAGACCCAGGGGGCGATGGCTACACCTTC	CATSRDPGGDGYTF	TRBD1	TRBV15	TRBJ1-2	-
TGTGCCAGCAGCTCACTGAGCCGCCCCGGGACAGAGAACACTGAAGCTTTCTTT	CASSSLSRPGTENTEAFF	TRBD1	TRBV7-9	TRBJ1-1	many
TGCAGTGAGGGACATTCACAATCAGATACGCAGTATTTT	CSEGHSQSDTQYF	-	TRBV20-1	TRBJ2-3	-
TGTGCCAGTAGTACCCTCCTAGCGGACAATGAGCAGTTCTTC	CASSTLLADNEQFF	TRBD2	TRBV19	TRBJ2-1	-
TGTGCCAGCAGCTTATGGGGAGGCTGGGGGGCTGGGGCCAACGTCCTGACTTTC	CASSLWGGWGAGANVLTF	-	TRBV7-8	TRBJ2-6	many
TGTGCCAGCAGCCTTGGGACTCACTACGAGCAGTACTTC	CASSLGTHYEQYF	-	TRBV7-4	TRBJ2-7	few
TGTGCCAGTAGTCCAGGCAACGACGGAGGTCCACCCCTCCACTTT	CASSPGNDGGPPLHF	-	TRBV19	TRBJ1-6	-
TGTGCCAGCTCGGGCGGAGATAGCAATCAGCCCCAGCATTTT	CASSGGDSNQPQHF	-	TRBV18	TRBJ1-5	few
TGTGCCAGCAGCGTCGGGTTCGGGGCAACTAATGAAAAACTGTTTTTT	CASSVGFGATNEKLFF	-	TRBV7-9	TRBJ1-4	-
TGCAGTGCTTACGAAGGGCAGGGATTCAATCAGCCCCAGCATTTT	CSAYEGQGFNQPQHF	-	TRBV20-1	TRBJ1-5	-
TGTGCCAGCAGCTTAGCAGGTATAGGGACTGAAGCTTTCTTT	CASSLAGIGTEAFF	-	TRBV11-2	TRBJ1-1	-